The source of this TCR beta chain is a study of T cell responses to AZD1222 COVID-19 vaccine. TCRdb's table, derived via immunoSEQ multiplex PCR, lists solely in-frame clones and lacks some. The data hold tens of thousands of clones, with 85% to 90% observed a single time. Combined were second doses at about 4 or about 12 weeks. The TCR comes from an adult who received the AZD1222 COVID-19 vaccine. Material: peripheral blood, obtained 28 days after the second AZD1222 dose.

CDR3 nucleotide sequence: TGTGCCAGCAGTTACACCTCCAGGGTCGGGACTGAAGCTTTCTTT. As protein: CASSYTSRVGTEAFF. The chain is built from TRBV6-5 and TRBJ1-1; a possible D gene is TRBD1 (5 bases). The germline CDR1 and CDR2 sequences are MNHEY and SVGAGI. Trimming shortened V by 2 bases and J by 5 bases, and 15 bases separated the two germline ends. The CDR3 spans 15 residues.